This TCR beta chain was profiled in a study of beta chain features in type 1 diabetes. The investigators reverse transcribed all of the isolated RNA, so they sequenced expressed TCRB transcripts. The assay was immunoSEQ multiplex PCR, and TCRdb's table has in-frame clones only and misses some. The data contain around 330,000 clones, approximately 10% of them singletons. The CDR3 spans 15 residues. Germline lookup yields CDR1 SGHRS and CDR2 YFSETQ. Deletions cut 0 bases from V and 4 bases from J, with 14 bases between. This chain joins TRBV5-1 and TRBJ2-7, with D tentatively TRBD2 (6 bases). Sequencing was performed on naive CD4+ T cells from blood. The sequence was collected from a woman aged 25 to 45 in good health. CDR3 sequence: CASSLAAGTPYEQYF. The CDR3 nucleotides read TGCGCCAGCAGCTTGGCCGCCGGGACTCCTTACGAGCAGTACTTC.